This T cell receptor beta chain was profiled in a study of regulatory T cells in long-lasting Graves disease. Study-wide results and caveats: Accuracy may have been reduced by the small sample size.

Through Arm-PCR of CDR3 regions and iRepertoire HTBI primers, TCR beta libraries were built. TCRdb processed the multiplex PCR reads anew with MiXCR; each CDR3 protein has one entry. The table lists about 520,000 distinct CDR3 sequences, around 12% of them singletons. Concerning this clonotype itself: What it binds is unknown.

CDR1 LNHDA and CDR2 SQIVND come from the germline V gene (reference sequence). This CDR3 is 14 amino acids long. V was trimmed by 10 bases and J by 2 bases, leaving 18 bases between them. Described time point: newly diagnosed GD, antithyroid drugs for less than 3 months. Extracted RNA from PBMCs served as the source of the TCR library. American Thyroid Association guidelines defined how Graves' disease was diagnosed. These same data were also listed under a study on T cells in Graves' hyperthyroidism and ophthalmopathy. Turning to that study: Diagnosis relied on clinical symptoms, serum thyroxine and TRAb, thyroid ultrasound and orbital computed tomography. Ophthalmopathy cases were set apart from stable hyperthyroidism by a 13 V-J model.

This receptor was taken from a woman aged 30 to 39 with Graves disease. The specimen comprised peripheral blood mononuclear cells (PBMCs), sampled at new diagnosis, from a patient treated with antithyroid drugs. The rearrangement joins TRBV19 to TRBJ2-7; tentatively, D is TRBD1 (6 bases). The chain's CDR3 is CATKTGTNTYEQYF. The DNA of the CDR3 is TGTGCCACCAAGACCGGGACAAATACCTACGAGCAGTACTTC.